These 7 T cell receptor beta chains share one sample of origin, sequenced in a study of T cell responses to AZD1222 COVID-19 vaccine. The table came from immunoSEQ multiplex PCR; TCRdb's copy has only in-frame clones and leaves some out. The data show 100,000 to 150,000 clones, roughly 91% seen once. The material sequenced was peripheral blood, taken on day 0 of AZD1222 vaccination. These receptor sequences come from an adult in good health.

The V and J genes are TRBV12-5 and TRBJ2-1; TRBD2 is a possible D gene (6 bases). The germline V and J ends were trimmed by 0 bases and 13 bases, with 10 bases remaining between them. Germline CDR1 is LGHNT and CDR2 is FRNRAP. The CDR3 is 12 amino acids. The DNA for the CDR3 is TGTGCTAGTGGTTTGGTACCCGGGGGACAGTTCTTC. Its translation: CASGLVPGGQFF.

The chain recombines TRBV19 with TRBJ1-5; 9 bases fit TRBD1. J lost 7 bases, V lost 7 bases, and 2 bases had no gene match. This CDR3 contains 12 residues. Germline assignment: CDR1 LNHDA and CDR2 SQIVND (reference sequence). CDR3 sequence: CASTTGGQPQHF. In nucleotides, the CDR3 is TGTGCCAGTACTACAGGGGGCCAGCCCCAGCATTTT.

The J gene is TRBJ2-7, the V gene TRBV6-1; D is unclear. The CDR3 sequence is 14 residues long. Per the germline V gene, CDR1 is MNHNS and CDR2 is SASEGT. V was pared by 2 bases and J by 7 bases, with 15 bases between. The CDR3, as DNA: TGTGCCAGCAGTGAAAAGTTCGACTGGGGAGAGCAGTACTTC. It is translated as CASSEKFDWGEQYF.

The chain recombines TRBV6-5 with TRBJ2-7; the match to TRBD1 covers 7 bases. V gave up 6 bases and J gave up 0 bases; unmatched junction bases: 5. This CDR3 contains 14 residues. Germline V lookup: CDR1 MNHEY, CDR2 SVGAGI. The CDR3 nucleotides read TGTGCCAGCAGCCCGGACAGGAGCTCCTACGAGCAGTACTTC. This encodes CASSPDRSSYEQYF.

This CDR3 reads CASRQTSGNTIYF. The DNA for the CDR3 is TGCGCCAGCAGACAAACCTCTGGAAACACCATATATTTT. The J gene is TRBJ1-3, the V gene TRBV5-1; no clear D. The V gene lost 5 bases and the J gene lost 0 bases, with 6 bases spanning the gap. This CDR3 is 13 amino acids long. Germline V CDR1 and CDR2: SGHRS, YFSETQ. Filled out from reference TRBV5-1 and TRBJ1-3, the complete variable domain reads KAGVTQTPRYLIKTRGQQVTLSCSPISGHRSVSWYQQTPGQGLQFLFEYFSETQRNKGNFPGRFSGRQFSNSRSEMNVSTLELGDSALYLCASRQTSGNTIYFGEGSWLTVV.

This clone is a singleton in its sample. This rearrangement joins TRBV9 to TRBJ2-7; possibly TRBD1 for D (6 bases). This CDR3 is built from 15 residues. The germline CDR1 and CDR2 sequences are SGDLS and YYNGEE. The V gene lost 4 bases and the J gene lost 5 bases, with 19 bases spanning the gap. Here the CDR3 DNA reads TGTGCCAGCAGCTCGTCCATAGGGGGTATGGACGAGCAGTACTTC. This translates into CASSSSIGGMDEQYF.

The chain recombines TRBV7-2 with TRBJ2-1; maybe TRBD2 (7 bases). This CDR3 has 16 amino acids. Germline V gene data show CDR1 as SGHTA and CDR2 as FQGNSA. V lost 5 bases, J lost 7 bases, and 21 bases lay in between. CDR3 DNA: TGTGCCAGCAGCCCTAGGGGGGGGACGCTTTCAAATGAGCAGTTCTTC. The encoded protein is CASSPRGGTLSNEQFF.